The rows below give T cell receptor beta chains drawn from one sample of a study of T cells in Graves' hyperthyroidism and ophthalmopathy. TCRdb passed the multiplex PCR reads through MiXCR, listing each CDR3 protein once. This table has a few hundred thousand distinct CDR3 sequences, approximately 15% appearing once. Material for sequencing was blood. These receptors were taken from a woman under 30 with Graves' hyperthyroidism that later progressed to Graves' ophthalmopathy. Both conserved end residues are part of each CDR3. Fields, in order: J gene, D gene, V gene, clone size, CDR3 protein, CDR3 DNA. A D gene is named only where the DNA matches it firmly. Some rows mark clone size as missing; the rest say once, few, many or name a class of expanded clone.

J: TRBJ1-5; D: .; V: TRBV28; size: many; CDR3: CASSLSRGRVNQPQHF; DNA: TGTGCCAGCAGTTTATCGCGGGGGAGGGTCAATCAGCCCCAGCATTTT
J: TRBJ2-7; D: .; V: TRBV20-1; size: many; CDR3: CSARGGETYEQYF; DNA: TGCAGTGCTAGAGGAGGGGAGACCTACGAGCAGTACTTC
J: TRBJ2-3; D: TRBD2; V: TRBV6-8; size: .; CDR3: CASSYSAAGYTDTQYF; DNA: TGTGCCAGCAGTTACTCGGCAGCGGGGTACACAGATACGCAGTATTTT
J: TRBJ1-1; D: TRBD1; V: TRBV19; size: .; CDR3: CASKSDRDTEAFF; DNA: TGTGCCAGTAAGTCCGACAGGGACACTGAAGCTTTCTTT
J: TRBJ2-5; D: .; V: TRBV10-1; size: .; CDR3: CANIGRGLGGTQYF; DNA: TGCGCCAACATCGGGCGTGGCCTAGGGGGGACCCAGTACTTC
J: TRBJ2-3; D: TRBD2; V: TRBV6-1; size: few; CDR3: CASSPRRLAGFADTQYF; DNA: TGTGCCAGCAGTCCCAGGAGACTAGCGGGGTTCGCAGATACGCAGTATTTT
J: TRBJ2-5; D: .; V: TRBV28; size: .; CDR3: CAGGAGAGWQETQYF; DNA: TGTGCCGGGGGGGCAGGGGCAGGGTGGCAAGAGACCCAGTACTTC
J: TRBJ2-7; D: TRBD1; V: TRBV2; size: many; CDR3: CASRPGQASYEQYF; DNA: TGTGCCAGCAGACCGGGACAGGCATCCTACGAGCAGTACTTC
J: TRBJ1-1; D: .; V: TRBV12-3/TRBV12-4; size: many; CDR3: CASSFLSEAFF; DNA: TGTGCCAGCAGTTTTTTATCCGAAGCTTTCTTT
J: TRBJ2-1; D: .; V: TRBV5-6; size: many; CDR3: CASSGGGAPYNEQFF; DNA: TGTGCCAGCAGCGGGGGGGGGGCCCCCTACAATGAGCAGTTCTTC
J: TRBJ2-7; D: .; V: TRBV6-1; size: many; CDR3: CASSEFASLSSYEQYF; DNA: TGTGCCAGCAGTGAATTTGCCAGCCTGAGCTCCTACGAGCAGTACTTC
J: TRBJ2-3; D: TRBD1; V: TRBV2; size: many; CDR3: CAYRGAGDTQYF; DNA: TGTGCCTACAGGGGCGCGGGAGATACGCAGTATTTT
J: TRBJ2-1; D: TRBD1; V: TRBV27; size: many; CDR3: CASSLGDREVDEQFF; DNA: TGTGCCAGCAGTTTGGGGGACAGGGAGGTTGATGAGCAGTTCTTC
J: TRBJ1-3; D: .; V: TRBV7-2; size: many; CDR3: CASSLAVSGNTIYF; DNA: TGTGCCAGCAGCTTAGCGGTCTCTGGAAACACCATATATTTT